Presented here are 14 T cell receptor beta chains from one specimen sequenced in a study of T cells expressing NK-cell markers. TCRdb re-analyzed the 5' RACE reads; it lists each CDR3 protein once, without DNA. The sample table includes fewer than 400,000 distinct CDR3 sequences. The sequenced material came from blood T cells: a sorted CD56 or NKG2C T cell subset, CD4+ or CD8+ T cells, or bulk PBMC T cells (not recorded which). These receptors were obtained from a man aged 18-69 years in good health.

The V call is TRBV6-5, the J call TRBJ1-2; no DNA is available, so the TRBD1 call from TCRdb remains unchecked. The germline V gene has CDR1 MNHEY and CDR2 SVGAGI. The CDR3 is 14 amino acids. CDR3 protein: CASSLTGTTSGYTF.

The genes are TRBV4-2 and TRBJ2-2; TCRdb indicates TRBD1, and absent DNA this call remains unverified. Germline V lookup: CDR1 LGHNA, CDR2 YNFKEQ. The CDR3 totals 20 residues. The chain's CDR3 is CASRSPSGDRGFIGTGELFF.

The V and J genes are TRBV3-1 and TRBJ2-3; TCRdb gives TRBD2 as the D gene, but with no DNA this cannot be confirmed. Germline V gives CDR1 LGHDT, CDR2 YNNKEL (reference sequence). The length of the CDR3 is 18 residues. CDR3 residues: CASSQDDIAGGRINTQYF.

J is TRBJ2-3 and V is TRBV4-2; TCRdb designates TRBD1, a call that cannot be tested without DNA. This CDR3 has 17 amino acids. In germline, CDR1 is LGHNA, CDR2 YNFKEQ. CDR3 sequence reads: CASSPIRGAFGADTQYF.

The chain combines TRBV12-3 or TRBV12-4 with TRBJ2-5; TCRdb designates TRBD1, a call that cannot be tested without DNA. The CDR3 loop spans 18 amino acids. CDR3 sequence reads: CASSLGVGRGQGSETQYF.

The rearrangement joins TRBV6-2 or TRBV6-3 to TRBJ2-1; without DNA, the TCRdb call of TRBD1 cannot be checked. This CDR3 is 12 amino acids long. Per germline, CDR1 MNHEY and CDR2 SVGEGT. CDR3 amino acids: CASCGQYNEQFF.

The CDR3 protein is CASSQDSRSFYNEQFF. The gene calls are TRBV6-1 and TRBJ2-1; TCRdb calls TRBD2, which cannot be checked without DNA. The CDR3 has 16 amino acids. CDR1 MNHNS and CDR2 SASEGT come from the germline V gene.

The chain combines TRBV9 with TRBJ1-2; TCRdb's D call, TRBD1, is unchecked because there is no DNA. Germline CDR1 and CDR2: SGDLS and YYNGEE. This CDR3 has 15 amino acids. This chain's CDR3 is CASSPRGGANYGYTF.

This chain uses TRBV20-1 with TRBJ2-5; TCRdb outputs TRBD1, but without DNA this stays unchecked. Germline assignment: CDR1 DFQATT and CDR2 SNEGSKA (reference sequence). The CDR3 runs to 14 residues. CDR3 sequence: CSPIRGGGGETQYF.

The chain recombines TRBV27 with TRBJ2-5; TCRdb selects TRBD2, and the lack of DNA leaves this call unchecked. Looked up from germline, CDR1 is MNHEY and CDR2 is SMNVEV (reference sequence). The CDR3 runs 16 residues. The CDR3 region is CASSSFLAGGLETQYF.

The gene calls are TRBV6-2 or TRBV6-3 and TRBJ2-2; TCRdb's D call of TRBD1 is untestable without DNA. The CDR3 extends over 21 amino acids. Germline V gene lookup returns CDR1 MNHEY and CDR2 SVGEGT. CDR3 in amino acids: CASSYRSPGGYYTGKAGELFF.

The V call is TRBV3-1, the J call TRBJ1-6; TCRdb lists TRBD1, though no DNA is available to test this call. This CDR3 is built from 15 residues. The germline gives CDR1 LGHDT, CDR2 YNNKEL (reference sequence). CDR3 in amino acids: CASSQGPGGKSPLHF.

The chain has TRBV6-2 or TRBV6-3 and TRBJ2-6; TCRdb's assignment of TRBD1 cannot be checked, as there is no DNA. The CDR3 covers 18 residues. Germline V gene sequence: CDR1 MNHEY, CDR2 SVGEGT. CDR3 in amino acids: CASSPHTGTGAGANVLTF.

V is TRBV18 and J is TRBJ2-5; the TCRdb call, TRBD1, lacks DNA for checking. Germline loops: CDR1 KGHSH, CDR2 LQKENI. This CDR3 is 13 amino acids long. This CDR3 is CATRRGHLETQYF. Looking up the rest from reference TRBV18 and TRBJ2-5 gives the full variable domain: NAGVMQNPRHLVRRRGQEARLRCSPMKGHSHVYWYRQLPEEGLKFMVYLQKENIIDESGMPKERFSAEFPKEGPSILRIQQVVRGDSAAYFCATRRGHLETQYFGPGTRLLVL.